This is a list of T cell receptor beta chains from one sample in a study of molecular identifiers for immune sequencing clone quantification. TCRdb re-derived calls from the PCR reads in MiXCR, one entry per CDR3 protein. The sample consists of approximately 40,000 distinct CDR3 sequences, 18% of them appearing once. Material: naive CD8+ T cells from blood, with Jurkat cell RNA spiked in. The receptors derive from a human donor in good health. Some libraries in this study had Jurkat cell RNA spiked in. Both conserved end residues are trimmed from each CDR3. Not every row has a clone size; where given, it reads once, few, many or a size class.

TRBV24-1	TRBJ1-2	.	ATSDGSLYYGYT
TRBV7-9	TRBJ1-2	many	ASSWDRTGFYGYT
TRBV13	TRBJ2-1	many	ASSFPTSGRRYEQF
TRBV7-9	TRBJ2-7	many	ASSLEIGELYEQY
TRBV5-6	TRBJ2-1	many	ASSFVFAGEGYNEQF
TRBV5-5	TRBJ2-2	many	ASSSEDRGPGELF
TRBV6-2/TRBV6-3	TRBJ1-1	.	ASSYGETEAF
TRBV28	TRBJ2-7	.	ASSIPGGSFYEQY
TRBV12-3/TRBV12-4	TRBJ1-5	many	ASSLGQGGNQPQH
TRBV6-2/TRBV6-3	TRBJ2-5	many	ASTRGETQY
TRBV13	TRBJ2-7	many	ASSLELAGVYEQY
TRBV6-5	TRBJ2-7	many	ASSSPRTGTGGGEPYEQY
TRBV20-1	TRBJ1-5	many	SARDSGNQPQH
TRBV7-9	TRBJ2-1	many	ASSGSGEQF
TRBV12-3/TRBV12-4	TRBJ1-4	.	ASSSNPRQVTNEKLF
TRBV28	TRBJ1-1	few	ASRLDRGEAF
TRBV7-2	TRBJ1-4	many	ASSRWGRATNEKLF
TRBV11-2	TRBJ2-3	many	ASSSGTSGTDTQY
TRBV12-3/TRBV12-4	TRBJ2-4	few	ASSFSRVGVDIQY
TRBV6-2/TRBV6-3	TRBJ2-4	many	ASRGLRLAGGPGDIQY
TRBV7-9	TRBJ2-7	many	ASQGGYYEQY
TRBV7-9	TRBJ2-5	many	ASSLYWGDGETQY
TRBV7-2	TRBJ2-7	many	ASSDWDFSYEQY
TRBV9	TRBJ2-2	many	ASRGGDTGELF
TRBV6-5	TRBJ2-1	many	ASSYSWSSYNEQF
TRBV6-2/TRBV6-3	TRBJ2-7	many	ASTDSLSYEQY
TRBV9	TRBJ1-2	.	ASSAGNGANYGYT
TRBV25-1	TRBJ2-3	.	ASQQGSDTQY
TRBV28	TRBJ2-1	.	ASSLVKGLAGSDLVHNEQF
TRBV20-1	TRBJ2-5	many	TSDGPGLAGGPLQETQY
TRBV4-3	TRBJ2-1	many	ASSQGTGEQF
TRBV9	TRBJ2-3	many	ASSATSGASTDTQY
TRBV28	TRBJ2-1	many	ASRWSSSYNEQF
TRBV29-1	TRBJ2-7	many	SVQTGEAYEQY
TRBV4-3	TRBJ2-7	.	ASSQDRFQRWSYEQY
TRBV9	TRBJ2-7	many	ASSEGHYYEQY
TRBV3-1	TRBJ1-6	.	ASSQDQAVGYHSPLH
TRBV5-5	TRBJ2-7	many	ASSLAKGAYEQY
TRBV7-8	TRBJ1-1	.	ASSMGQNTEDF
TRBV5-6	TRBJ2-3	.	ASSLTSGRATDTQY
TRBV4-1	TRBJ2-2	.	ASSLAKDTGELF
TRBV5-4	TRBJ2-7	many	ASSSQDKNGEQY
TRBV7-8	TRBJ2-7	many	ATLRDRGFTYEQY
TRBV5-5	TRBJ2-5	many	ASSLAWAQETQY
TRBV6-6	TRBJ2-1	many	ASSYTPSGRTYNEQF
TRBV9	TRBJ2-1	many	ASSVTRASGNYNEQF
TRBV19	TRBJ2-7	few	ASGQGLDEQY
TRBV12-3/TRBV12-4	TRBJ2-7	medium-sized	ASSRDSSYEQY